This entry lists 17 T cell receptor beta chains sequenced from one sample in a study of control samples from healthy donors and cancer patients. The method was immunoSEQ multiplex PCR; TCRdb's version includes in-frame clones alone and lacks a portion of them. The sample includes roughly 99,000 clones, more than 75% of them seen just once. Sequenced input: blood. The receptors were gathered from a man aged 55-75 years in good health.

As DNA, the CDR3 is TGCGCCAGCAGTGAAGGGCTCGATCAGCCCCAGCATTTT. Translating it yields CASSEGLDQPQHF. V is TRBV10-1 and J is TRBJ1-5; no clear D gene. V was cut by 3 bases and J by 5 bases, with 8 bases left in between. The germline V gene has CDR1 WNHNN and CDR2 SYGVQD (reference sequence). The CDR3 contains 13 residues.

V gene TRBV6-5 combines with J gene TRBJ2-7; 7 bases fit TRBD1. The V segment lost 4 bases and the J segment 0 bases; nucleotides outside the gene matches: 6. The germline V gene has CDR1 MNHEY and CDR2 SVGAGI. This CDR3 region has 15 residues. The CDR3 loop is CASSSLDRRSYEQYF. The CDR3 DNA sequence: TGTGCCAGCAGTTCCCTGGACAGGCGCTCCTACGAGCAGTACTTC.

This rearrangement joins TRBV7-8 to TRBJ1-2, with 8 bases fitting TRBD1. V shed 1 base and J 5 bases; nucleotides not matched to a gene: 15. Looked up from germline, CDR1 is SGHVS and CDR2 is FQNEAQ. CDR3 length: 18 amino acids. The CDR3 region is CASSLGGVTGAVRYGYTF. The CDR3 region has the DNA TGTGCCAGCAGCTTAGGCGGGGTGACAGGGGCAGTACGTTATGGCTACACCTTC. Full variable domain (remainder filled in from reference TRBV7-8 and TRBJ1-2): GAGVSQSPRYKVAKRGQDVALRCDPISGHVSLFWYQQALGQGPEFLTYFQNEAQLDKSGLPSDRFFAERPEGSVSTLKIQRTQQEDSAVYLCASSLGGVTGAVRYGYTFGSGTRLTVV.

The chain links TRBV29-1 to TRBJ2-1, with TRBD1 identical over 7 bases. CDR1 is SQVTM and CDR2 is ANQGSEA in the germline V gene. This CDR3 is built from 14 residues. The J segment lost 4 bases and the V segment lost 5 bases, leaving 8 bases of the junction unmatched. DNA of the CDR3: TGCAGCGTTTCGACAGGGACCATATACAATGAGCAGTTCTTC. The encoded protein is CSVSTGTIYNEQFF.

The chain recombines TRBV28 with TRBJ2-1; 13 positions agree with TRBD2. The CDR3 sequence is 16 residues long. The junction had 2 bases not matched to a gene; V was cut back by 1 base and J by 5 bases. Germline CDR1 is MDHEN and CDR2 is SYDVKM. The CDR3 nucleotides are TGTGCCAGCAGTTTATTAGGACTAGCGGGAGACAATGAGCAGTTCTTC. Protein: CASSLLGLAGDNEQFF.

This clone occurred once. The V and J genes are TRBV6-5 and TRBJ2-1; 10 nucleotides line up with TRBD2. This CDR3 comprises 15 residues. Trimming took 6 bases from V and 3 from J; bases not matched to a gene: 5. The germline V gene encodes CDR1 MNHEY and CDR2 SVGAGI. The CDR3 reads CASSPGTSDYNEQFF. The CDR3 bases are TGTGCCAGCAGCCCCGGGACTAGCGACTACAATGAGCAGTTCTTC.

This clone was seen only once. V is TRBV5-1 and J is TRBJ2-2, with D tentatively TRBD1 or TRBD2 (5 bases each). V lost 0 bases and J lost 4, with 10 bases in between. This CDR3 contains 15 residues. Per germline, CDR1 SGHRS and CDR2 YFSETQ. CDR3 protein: CASSLGGQGTGELFF. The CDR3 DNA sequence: TGCGCCAGCAGCTTGGGCGGGCAGGGCACCGGGGAGCTGTTTTTT.

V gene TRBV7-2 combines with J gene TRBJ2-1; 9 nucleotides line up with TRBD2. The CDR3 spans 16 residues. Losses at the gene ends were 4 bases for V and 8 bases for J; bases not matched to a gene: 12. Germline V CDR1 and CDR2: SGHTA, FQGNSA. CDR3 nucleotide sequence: TGTGCCAGCAGCTCATCCGGGACTAGCAGTATCTATGAGCAGTTCTTC. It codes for CASSSSGTSSIYEQFF.

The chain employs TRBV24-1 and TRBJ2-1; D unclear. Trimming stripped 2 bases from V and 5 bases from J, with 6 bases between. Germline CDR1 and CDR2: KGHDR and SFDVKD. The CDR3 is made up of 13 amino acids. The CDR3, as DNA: TGTGCCACCAGTGATTACCTTCACAATGAGCAGTTCTTC. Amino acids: CATSDYLHNEQFF.

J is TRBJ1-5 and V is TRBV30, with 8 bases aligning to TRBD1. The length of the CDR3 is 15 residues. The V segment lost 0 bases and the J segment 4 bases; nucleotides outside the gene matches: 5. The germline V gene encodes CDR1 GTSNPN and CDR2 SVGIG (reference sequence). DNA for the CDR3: TGTGCCTGGAGTGTGGCGGGACAGGCTAATCAGCCCCAGCATTTT. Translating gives CAWSVAGQANQPQHF.

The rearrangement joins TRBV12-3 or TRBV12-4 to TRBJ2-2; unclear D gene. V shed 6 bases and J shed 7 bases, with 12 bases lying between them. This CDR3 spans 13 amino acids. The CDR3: CASSRIDGGELFF. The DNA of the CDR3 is TGTGCCAGCAGCCGTATAGACGGCGGGGAGCTGTTTTTT.

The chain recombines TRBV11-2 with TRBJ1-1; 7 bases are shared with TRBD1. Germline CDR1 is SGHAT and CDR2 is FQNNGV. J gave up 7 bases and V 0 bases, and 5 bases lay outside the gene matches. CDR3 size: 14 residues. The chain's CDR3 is CASSLDRGGYEAFF. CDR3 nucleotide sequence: TGTGCCAGCAGCTTAGACAGAGGGGGCTATGAAGCTTTCTTT.

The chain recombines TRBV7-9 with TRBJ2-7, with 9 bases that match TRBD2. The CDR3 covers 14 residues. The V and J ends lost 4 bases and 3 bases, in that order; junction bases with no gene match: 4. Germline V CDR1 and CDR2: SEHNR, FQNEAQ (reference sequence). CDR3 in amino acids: CASSSQLAGYEQYF. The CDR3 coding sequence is TGTGCCAGCAGCTCCCAACTAGCGGGCTACGAGCAGTACTTC.

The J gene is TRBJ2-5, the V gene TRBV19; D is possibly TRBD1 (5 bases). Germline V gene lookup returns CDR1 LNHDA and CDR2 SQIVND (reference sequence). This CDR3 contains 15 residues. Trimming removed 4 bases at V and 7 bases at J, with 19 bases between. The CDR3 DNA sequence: TGTGCCAGTAGTAACCCGGGCAGGGCAATGGGGACCCAGTACTTC. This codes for CASSNPGRAMGTQYF.

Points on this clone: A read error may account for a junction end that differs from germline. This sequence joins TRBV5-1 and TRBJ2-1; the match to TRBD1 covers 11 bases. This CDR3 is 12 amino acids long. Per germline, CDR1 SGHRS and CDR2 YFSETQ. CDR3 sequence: CASSLSGQGVVF. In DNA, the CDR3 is TGCGCCAGCAGCTTGTCGGGACAGGGGGTGGTCTTC.

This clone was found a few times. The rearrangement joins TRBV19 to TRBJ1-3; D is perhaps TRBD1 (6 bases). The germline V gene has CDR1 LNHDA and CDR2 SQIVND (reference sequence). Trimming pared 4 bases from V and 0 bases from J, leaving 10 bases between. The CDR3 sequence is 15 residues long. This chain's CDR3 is CASSKQQGSGNTIYF. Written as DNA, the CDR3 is TGTGCCAGTAGTAAACAACAGGGCTCTGGAAACACCATATATTTT.

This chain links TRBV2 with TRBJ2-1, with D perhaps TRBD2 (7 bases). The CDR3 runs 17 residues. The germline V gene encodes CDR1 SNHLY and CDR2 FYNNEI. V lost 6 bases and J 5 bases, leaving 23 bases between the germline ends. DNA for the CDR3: TGTGCCAGCAGCCCTAGGGGGAGGGCAAGGGGGAACAATGAGCAGTTCTTC. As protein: CASSPRGRARGNNEQFF.